This TCR beta chain was documented in a study of control samples from healthy donors and cancer patients. The data were produced by immunoSEQ multiplex PCR, yet TCRdb's version contains in-frame clones alone and is incomplete. Of 75,000 to 90,000 clones listed, over 65% are singletons. From germline, CDR1 is LGHDT and CDR2 YNNKEL (reference sequence). This CDR3 is built from 15 residues. V shed 4 bases and J 5 bases; nucleotides not matched to a gene: 6. Specimen: blood. V is TRBV3-1 (or the pseudogene TRBV3-2) and J is TRBJ2-2; 8 bases are a match to TRBD2. The TCR sequence derives from a woman aged 40 to 55 in good health. CDR3 amino acids: CASSPYGGATGELFF. The CDR3 nucleotides are TGTGCCAGCAGCCCTTACGGGGGGGCAACCGGGGAGCTGTTTTTT.